This entry lists 7 T cell receptor beta chains sequenced from one sample in a study of T-cell memory formation after mild COVID-19. TCRdb re-derived calls from the 5' RACE reads in MiXCR, one entry per CDR3 protein. The sample gives about 84,000 distinct CDR3 sequences, about 14% of which show up once; 25% to 35% is in the top ten. Sequenced sample: PBMCs or a T cell subset sorted from them (not recorded which). The receptors here all came from an adult woman who had mild COVID-19 (a few samples of this study predate the infection). Cell type and time point are not known.

The V gene is TRBV2, the J gene TRBJ2-3; 9 bases map to TRBD1. The germline gives CDR1 SNHLY, CDR2 FYNNEI. The V and J ends lost 9 bases and 1 base, in that order; junction bases with no gene match: 8. The CDR3 has 15 residues. CDR3 amino acids: CARRQRTGGTDTQYF. The CDR3 DNA reads as TGTGCCAGGCGACAAAGGACAGGGGGCACAGATACGCAGTATTTT.

This clonotype was recorded a few times. The chain combines TRBV7-9 with TRBJ2-1; D not certain. Germline CDR1 is SEHNR and CDR2 is FQNEAQ (reference sequence). The CDR3 extends over 13 amino acids. V was trimmed by 0 bases and J by 9 bases, leaving 9 bases between them. The CDR3 protein is CASSLAGSTEQFF. The DNA of the CDR3 is TGTGCCAGCAGCTTAGCTGGTTCGACTGAGCAGTTCTTC. Based on the CDR3 plus reference TRBV7-9 and TRBJ2-1, the full variable domain is DTGVSQNPRHKITKRGQNVTFRCDPISEHNRLYWYRQTLGQGPEFLTYFQNEAQLEKSRLLSDRFSAERPKGSFSTLEIQRTEQGDSAMYLCASSLAGSTEQFFGPGTRLTVL.

This clonotype appeared a single time. This sequence joins TRBV25-1 and TRBJ1-3; the D gene is possibly TRBD1 (6 bases). The CDR3 has 15 residues. Germline CDR1 and CDR2: MGHDK and SYGVNS. V was shortened by 4 bases and J by 3 bases, with 13 bases between the two germline ends. The CDR3 region is CASSGDRLSGNTIYF. CDR3 DNA: TGTGCCAGCAGTGGTGACAGGCTTAGTGGAAACACCATATATTTT.

The V call is TRBV7-9, the J call TRBJ2-3, with TRBD2 matching over 9 bases. Germline V lookup: CDR1 SEHNR, CDR2 FQNEAQ (reference sequence). V lost 3 bases, J lost 3 bases, and 10 bases stayed unmatched. The CDR3 extends over 17 amino acids. The DNA for the CDR3 is TGTGCCAGCAGCTTTCCCTTCGGCGGGAGGGATACAGATACGCAGTATTTT. Its translation: CASSFPFGGRDTDTQYF.

The genes are TRBV5-1 and TRBJ2-1; D is unresolved. The CDR3 runs 14 residues. Germline CDR1 and CDR2: SGHRS and YFSETQ. The V end was cut by 0 bases, the J end by 5 bases, with 9 bases between. The CDR3 reads CASSLVPENNEQFF. CDR3 DNA sequence: TGCGCCAGCAGCTTGGTACCGGAGAACAATGAGCAGTTCTTC.

The CDR3: CASSLEAGGRPEQFF. CDR3 DNA sequence: TGTGCCAGCAGCTTGGAGGCGGGGGGGCGACCTGAGCAGTTCTTC. The chain carries TRBV5-6 and TRBJ2-1, with 9 positions matching TRBD2. Trimming cost V 0 bases and J 9 bases; bases outside gene matches: 7. The CDR3 runs 15 residues. The germline CDR1 and CDR2 sequences are SGHDT and YYEEEE.

This clonotype was seen only a few times. At one boundary the junction diverges from the germline segment, which might be a read error. The rearrangement joins TRBV7-9 to TRBJ2-7, with a tentative D call TRBD1 (5 bases). The V gene's germline CDR1 is SEHNR and CDR2 FQNEAQ (reference sequence). The CDR3 has 15 residues. In DNA form, the CDR3 reads TGTGCCAGCAGCATAGCAGGGTTTGGGGTCTCCGAGCAGTACTTC. This sequence encodes CASSIAGFGVSEQYF. Full variable domain (missing parts from reference TRBV7-9 and TRBJ2-7): DTGVSQNPRHKITKRGQNVTFRCDPISEHNRLYWYRQTLGQGPEFLTYFQNEAQLEKSRLLSDRFSAERPKGSFSTLEIQRTEQGDSAMYLCASSIAGFGVSEQYFGPGTRLTVT.